The rows below give T cell receptor beta chains drawn from one sample of a study of beta chain features in type 1 diabetes. Only in-frame clones appear in the TCRdb table, and some are missing; sequencing was by immunoSEQ multiplex PCR. The repertoire has some 40,000 clones, approximately 49% of them found once; the top ten carry roughly 0.7%. Sequenced input: central memory CD4+ T cells from blood. The receptors were sampled from a woman aged 18-29 years in good health. The CDR3 runs from the conserved cysteine through the conserved F or W. A D gene is named only where the DNA matches it firmly. The size entry is marked missing in some rows and otherwise reads once, few, many or a size class.

size: .; J: TRBJ2-7; V: TRBV25-1; D: .; DNA: TGTGCCAGCAGTGAACAGGGTTTCTACGAGCAGTACTTC; CDR3: CASSEQGFYEQYF
size: .; J: TRBJ1-2; V: TRBV7-9; D: .; DNA: TGTGCCAGCAGCCGAGGATTTGAATCTTCTAACTATGGCTACACCTTC; CDR3: CASSRGFESSNYGYTF
size: few; J: TRBJ1-2; V: TRBV4-2; D: TRBD1; DNA: TGTGCCAGCAGCCAAGACCGGGACAGGGGCGATGGCTACACCTTC; CDR3: CASSQDRDRGDGYTF
size: .; J: TRBJ2-1; V: TRBV13; D: TRBD2; DNA: TGTGCCAGCAGCTTATTCGCGGGAGGGCCCAATGAGCAGTTCTTC; CDR3: CASSLFAGGPNEQFF
size: .; J: TRBJ2-5; V: TRBV11-2; D: TRBD2; DNA: TGTGCCAGCAGCTTACGGCGGGGGGGCGCAGAGACCCAGTACTTC; CDR3: CASSLRRGGAETQYF
size: .; J: TRBJ2-1; V: TRBV2; D: TRBD2; DNA: TGTGCCAGCACTCGAGCGGGAGGGCGTGTGGACAATGAGCAGTTCTTC; CDR3: CASTRAGGRVDNEQFF
size: .; J: TRBJ2-2; V: TRBV5-6; D: .; DNA: TGTGCCAGCAGCTCCCCCACGGTCGCGGGGGAGCTGTTTTTT; CDR3: CASSSPTVAGELFF
size: once; J: TRBJ2-7; V: TRBV7-3; D: .; DNA: TGTGCCAGCAGCTTAAGCAGGGGCTCCTACGAGCAGTACTTC; CDR3: CASSLSRGSYEQYF
size: .; J: TRBJ2-7; V: TRBV19; D: .; DNA: TGTGCCCGAAACTGGGGCCCATTTCGCGAGCAGTACTTC; CDR3: CARNWGPFREQYF
size: .; J: TRBJ2-3; V: TRBV15; D: .; DNA: TGTGCCACCAGCAGAGACTGGAGTCCCACAGATACGCAGTATTTT; CDR3: CATSRDWSPTDTQYF
size: few; J: TRBJ1-1; V: TRBV28; D: TRBD1; DNA: TGTGCCAGCAGTTCCCACAGGGGGATGAACACTGAAGCTTTCTTT; CDR3: CASSSHRGMNTEAFF
size: .; J: TRBJ2-3; V: TRBV7-3; D: TRBD1; DNA: TGTGCCAGCAGCCCGGACAGGGCGGGCCCAGATACGCAGTATTTT; CDR3: CASSPDRAGPDTQYF
size: few; J: TRBJ2-1; V: TRBV7-3; D: .; DNA: TGTGCCAGCAGCCCAAACTCAGGGTCCTACAATGAGCAGTTCTTC; CDR3: CASSPNSGSYNEQFF
size: .; J: TRBJ1-1; V: TRBV28; D: .; DNA: TGTGCCAGCCTATGGACTGTGAACACTGAAGCTTTCTTT; CDR3: CASLWTVNTEAFF
size: .; J: TRBJ2-5; V: TRBV30; D: TRBD2; DNA: TGTGCCTGGAGTCGCCTCCGGGGAGGGCAAGAGACCCAGTACTTC; CDR3: CAWSRLRGGQETQYF
size: .; J: TRBJ2-5; V: TRBV5-6; D: TRBD2; DNA: TGTGCCAGCAGCTTGGAGGTCGGCGGGAGGGCCCGGGAGACCCAGTACTTC; CDR3: CASSLEVGGRARETQYF
size: many; J: TRBJ2-3; V: TRBV5-1; D: .; DNA: TGCGCCAGCAGTTCGGCGGCGGTAGATACGCAGTATTTT; CDR3: CASSSAAVDTQYF
size: .; J: TRBJ2-2; V: TRBV5-1; D: .; DNA: TGCGCCAGCAGCTTGGTCAGGGGATCGAACACCGGGGAGCTGTTTTTT; CDR3: CASSLVRGSNTGELFF
size: .; J: TRBJ2-1; V: TRBV27; D: TRBD2; DNA: TGTGCCAGCAGTTTACTCCCGCTAGCGGGGTACAATGAGCAGTTCTTC; CDR3: CASSLLPLAGYNEQFF
size: once; J: TRBJ1-3; V: TRBV19; D: TRBD1; DNA: TGTGCCAGTAGTACCGGACAGGGCGAACGGAGAAACACCATATATTTT; CDR3: CASSTGQGERRNTIYF
size: medium-sized; J: TRBJ1-4; V: TRBV30; D: .; DNA: TGTGCCTGGGCCTCGGACAGAAAACTGTTTTTT; CDR3: CAWASDRKLFF
size: few; J: TRBJ2-1; V: TRBV7-9; D: TRBD2; DNA: TGTGCCAGCAGCTTAGTTACTAGCGGAAGATACAATGAGCAGTTCTTC; CDR3: CASSLVTSGRYNEQFF
size: few; J: TRBJ2-1; V: TRBV7-9; D: .; DNA: TGTGCCAGCAGCTTAGAGGCAGGATACAATGAGCAGTTCTTC; CDR3: CASSLEAGYNEQFF
size: .; J: TRBJ2-1; V: TRBV20-1; D: .; DNA: TGCAGTGCGTCGGGAGACAATGAGCAGTTCTTC; CDR3: CSASGDNEQFF
size: few; J: TRBJ2-4; V: TRBV5-4; D: .; DNA: TGTGCCAGCAGCCCTGGAGGAGAAGCCAAAAACATTCAGTACTTC; CDR3: CASSPGGEAKNIQYF
size: few; J: TRBJ1-5; V: TRBV28; D: .; DNA: TGTGCCAGCAGTACGGCCCACAGGAGCTGGGTTAATCAGCCCCAGCATTTT; CDR3: CASSTAHRSWVNQPQHF
size: few; J: TRBJ1-3; V: TRBV7-9; D: .; DNA: TGTGCCAGCAGTGTGGCGGGGGCGGACACCATATATTTT; CDR3: CASSVAGADTIYF
size: .; J: TRBJ2-3; V: TRBV7-2; D: .; DNA: TGTGCCAGCAGCCCCGGGCAGGGGTACACAGATACGCAGTATTTT; CDR3: CASSPGQGYTDTQYF
size: few; J: TRBJ2-7; V: TRBV5-4; D: .; DNA: TGTGCCAGCAGCTTGGCACGAGGGCTAGCTTCTTACGAGCAGTACTTC; CDR3: CASSLARGLASYEQYF